This TCR beta chain was sequenced in a study of cytomegalovirus exposure and HLA in healthy donors. Findings and caveats of the study: Later work associated roughly 15,000 TCR beta sequences with HLA alleles at 0.05 false discovery rate. A further, later analysis showed that HLA-associated TCR beta chains (compared with equally common others) were more clonally expanded. Indistinguishability led to the exclusion of some V segments, TRBV6-2 and TRBV6-3 included. In vitro experiments confirmed that three CMV-associated chains were specific for CMV antigens.

The primer mix had 60 Vbeta and 13 Jbeta primers. Assay: immunoSEQ multiplex PCR; the TCRdb copy retains only in-frame clones and omits some. The sample includes about 140,000 clones, roughly 78% seen only once; the top ten take about 3.2%. Remarks on this clone: Its specificity is not known.

Trimming removed 2 bases from V and 7 bases from J; junction bases left unmatched: 13. The CDR3 has 16 residues. Germline loops: CDR1 SGHNT, CDR2 YYREEE (reference sequence). The sequence came from a young man in good health and CMV-seropositive. Sample: PBMCs. The rearrangement uses TRBV5-4 and TRBJ1-2; 8 bases are a match to TRBD1. CDR3 residues: CASSLGQGSVLGGYTF. DNA of the CDR3: TGTGCCAGCAGCTTAGGACAGGGAAGTGTCCTCGGTGGCTACACCTTC.